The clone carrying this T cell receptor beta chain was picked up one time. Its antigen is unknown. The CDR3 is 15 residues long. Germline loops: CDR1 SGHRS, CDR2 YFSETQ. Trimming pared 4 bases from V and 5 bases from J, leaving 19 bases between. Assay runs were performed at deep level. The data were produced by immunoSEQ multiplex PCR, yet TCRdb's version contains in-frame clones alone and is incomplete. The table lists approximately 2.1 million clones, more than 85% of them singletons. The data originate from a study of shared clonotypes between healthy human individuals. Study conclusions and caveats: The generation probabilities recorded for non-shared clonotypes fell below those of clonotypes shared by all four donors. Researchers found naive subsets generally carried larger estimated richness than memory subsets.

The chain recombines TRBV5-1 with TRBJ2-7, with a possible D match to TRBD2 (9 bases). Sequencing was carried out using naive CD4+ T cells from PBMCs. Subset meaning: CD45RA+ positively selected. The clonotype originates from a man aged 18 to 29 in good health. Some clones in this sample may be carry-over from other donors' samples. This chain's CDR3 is CASSLAGQDGHEQYF. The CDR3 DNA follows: TGCGCCAGCAGCCTAGCGGGACAGGACGGCCACGAGCAGTACTTC.